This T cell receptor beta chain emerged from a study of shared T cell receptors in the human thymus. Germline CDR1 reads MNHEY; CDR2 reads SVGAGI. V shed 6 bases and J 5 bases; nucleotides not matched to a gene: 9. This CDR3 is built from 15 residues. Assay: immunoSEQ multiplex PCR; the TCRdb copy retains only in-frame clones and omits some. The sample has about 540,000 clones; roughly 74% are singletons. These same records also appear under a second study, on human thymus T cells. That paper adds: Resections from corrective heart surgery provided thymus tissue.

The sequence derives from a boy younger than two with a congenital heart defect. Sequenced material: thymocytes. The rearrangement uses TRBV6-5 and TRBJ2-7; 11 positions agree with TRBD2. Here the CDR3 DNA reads TGTGCCAGCAGGCAACAGTCGGGACTAGCGGACGAGCAGTACTTC. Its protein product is CASRQQSGLADEQYF.